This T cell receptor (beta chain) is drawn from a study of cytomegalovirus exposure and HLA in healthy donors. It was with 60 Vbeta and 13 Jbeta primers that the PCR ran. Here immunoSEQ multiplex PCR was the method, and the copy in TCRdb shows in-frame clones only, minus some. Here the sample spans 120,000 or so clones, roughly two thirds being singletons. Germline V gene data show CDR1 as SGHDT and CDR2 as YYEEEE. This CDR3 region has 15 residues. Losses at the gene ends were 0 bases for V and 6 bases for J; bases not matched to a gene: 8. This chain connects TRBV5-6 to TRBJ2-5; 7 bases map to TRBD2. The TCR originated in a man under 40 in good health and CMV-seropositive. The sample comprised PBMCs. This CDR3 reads CASSLGWGGSKTQYF. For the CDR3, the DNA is TGTGCCAGCAGCTTGGGTTGGGGGGGGAGCAAGACCCAGTACTTC.